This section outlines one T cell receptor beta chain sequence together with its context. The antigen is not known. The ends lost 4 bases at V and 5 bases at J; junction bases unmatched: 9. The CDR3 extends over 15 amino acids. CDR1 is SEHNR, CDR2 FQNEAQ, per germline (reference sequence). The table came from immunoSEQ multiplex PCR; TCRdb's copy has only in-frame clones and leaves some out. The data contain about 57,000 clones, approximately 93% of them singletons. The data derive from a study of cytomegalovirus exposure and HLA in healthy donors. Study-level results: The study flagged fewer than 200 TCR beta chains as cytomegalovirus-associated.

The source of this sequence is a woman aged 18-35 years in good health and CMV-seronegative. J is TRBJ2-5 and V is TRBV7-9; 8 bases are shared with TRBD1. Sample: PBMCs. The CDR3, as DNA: TGTGCCAGCAGCTCCGACGCAGGGGGCATGGAGACCCAGTACTTC. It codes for CASSSDAGGMETQYF.